These T cell receptor beta chains were read from a single sample in a study of regulatory T cells in long-lasting Graves disease. TCRdb redid the calling of the multiplex PCR reads with MiXCR, one entry per CDR3 protein. There are about 400,000 distinct CDR3 sequences in the sample; around 15% occur only once, and around 21% lies in the top ten. The data were also submitted as part of a second study, on T cells in Graves' hyperthyroidism and ophthalmopathy.

The sample here was peripheral blood mononuclear cells (PBMCs), taken at new diagnosis, from a patient treated with antithyroid drugs. The receptors originated from a woman aged 18-29 years with Graves disease. CDR3s include the opening cysteine and the closing phenylalanine or tryptophan. A D gene is named only where the DNA matches it firmly. The size field is filled for only some rows; it gives once, few, many or a size class.

d_gene	v_gene	j_gene	abundance	CDR3nt	CDR3aa
TRBD2	TRBV20-1	TRBJ2-5	.	TGCAGTGCTAGAGATCTTCCGGCTAGCGGGAGTGAGACCCAGTACTTC	CSARDLPASGSETQYF
.	TRBV4-1	TRBJ2-2	.	TGCGCCAGCAGCCAAGATCGGCCCGGGAGATTAACCGGGGAGCTGTTTTTT	CASSQDRPGRLTGELFF
.	TRBV2	TRBJ2-5	many	TGTGCCAGCAGTGAAGTTTTAACCGAAGAGACCCAGTACTTC	CASSEVLTEETQYF
TRBD1	TRBV5-1	TRBJ2-7	.	TGCGCCAGCAGCCTGACGAAAAGACAGGGGGCTTCCTACGAGCAGTACTTC	CASSLTKRQGASYEQYF
.	TRBV2	TRBJ1-3	few	TGTGCCAGCAGTGGCTTATTGTTTGGAAACACCATATATTTT	CASSGLLFGNTIYF
TRBD2	TRBV24-1	TRBJ2-1	.	TGTGCCACCAGTGAACCCGGGACTAGCGGGAGCGGATTTATCTACAATGAGCAGTTCTTC	CATSEPGTSGSGFIYNEQFF
.	TRBV6-1	TRBJ1-5	many	TGTGCCAGCCGTATACAGGGTACGCAGCCCCAGCATTTT	CASRIQGTQPQHF
.	TRBV7-9	TRBJ2-7	.	TGTGCCAGCAGCCTGAAAGGGGGGACGGTCTACGAGCAGTACTTC	CASSLKGGTVYEQYF
TRBD2	TRBV4-1	TRBJ2-5	few	TGCGCCAGCAGCCAAGTTAGCGGGGGGGGGATGAAGACCCAGTACTTC	CASSQVSGGGMKTQYF
.	TRBV7-3	TRBJ1-1	many	TGTGCCAGCAGCTTAGGGCCGTTGAACACTGAAGCTTTCTTT	CASSLGPLNTEAFF
.	TRBV6-1	TRBJ1-1	many	TGTGCCAGCAGCGGGCGGATGGATTACACTGAAGCTTTCTTT	CASSGRMDYTEAFF
.	TRBV11-2	TRBJ2-1	many	TGTGCCAGCAGCCAAATGCACATCAGGGACTTCTACAATGAGCAGTTCTTC	CASSQMHIRDFYNEQFF
.	TRBV2	TRBJ2-3	many	TGTGCCAGCAGGGGCCAATCTAGCACAGATACGCAGTATTTT	CASRGQSSTDTQYF
TRBD1	TRBV10-3	TRBJ2-7	many	TGTGCCATCAGTGGGACAGGGGCCTACGAGCAGTACTTC	CAISGTGAYEQYF
.	TRBV7-8	TRBJ2-5	few	TGTGCCAGCAGCCCCAACGTACGAGAGACCCAGTACTTC	CASSPNVRETQYF
.	TRBV3-1	TRBJ2-7	.	TGTGCCAGCAGCCAAGATACGAGACAGTGGGGATCGGGGGAGCAGTACTTC	CASSQDTRQWGSGEQYF
.	TRBV6-2/TRBV6-3	TRBJ2-4	.	TGTGCCAGCAGTATGGCGGGAAGTCTCGCCAAAAACATTCAGTACTTC	CASSMAGSLAKNIQYF
.	TRBV13	TRBJ2-1	many	TGTGCCAGCAGCTTAGACGAGAATGAGCAGTTCTTC	CASSLDENEQFF
.	TRBV27	TRBJ1-5	few	TGTGCCAGCAGTTTATCCTCGGGGAATCAGCCCCAGCATTTT	CASSLSSGNQPQHF
TRBD1	TRBV12-3/TRBV12-4	TRBJ2-7	many	TGTGCCAGCAGCATACAGGGGTTCGAGCAGTACTTC	CASSIQGFEQYF